A selection of T cell receptor beta chains follows, all from one sample in a study of cytomegalovirus exposure and HLA in healthy donors. Method: immunoSEQ multiplex PCR; TCRdb's copy keeps in-frame clones and lacks some. The sample lists roughly 150,000 clones; roughly 73% were seen once. Sequenced sample: PBMCs. These receptor sequences come from a man between 18 and 35 years old in good health and CMV-seropositive. Each CDR3 is given with its conserved first and last residue. A D gene is named only where the DNA matches it firmly. Where a row states a size, it is once, few, many or the class of an expanded clone; other rows omit it.

CDR3nt: TGTGCCAGCAGCTCACGTCTGGGCGATCAGCCCCAGCATTTT
CDR3aa: CASSSRLGDQPQHF
d_gene: NA
v_gene: TRBV13
j_gene: TRBJ1-5
len: 14
abundance: NA

CDR3nt: TGTGCCAGTAGTATTCTTCCGGGGAGCCAATTCGAGCAGTACTTC
CDR3aa: CASSILPGSQFEQYF
d_gene: NA
v_gene: TRBV19
j_gene: TRBJ2-7
len: 15
abundance: NA

CDR3nt: TGTGCCTGGAGTTGGGGAGCAGAGACCCAGTACTTC
CDR3aa: CAWSWGAETQYF
d_gene: NA
v_gene: TRBV30
j_gene: TRBJ2-5
len: 12
abundance: NA

CDR3nt: TGTGCCAGCGACATCGACGAGCAGTACTTC
CDR3aa: CASDIDEQYF
d_gene: NA
v_gene: TRBV6-9
j_gene: TRBJ2-7
len: 10
abundance: few

CDR3nt: TGTGCCATCGCATACGGGGACAGGGCAAGGGAGCAGTACTTC
CDR3aa: CAIAYGDRAREQYF
d_gene: TRBD1
v_gene: TRBV10-3
j_gene: TRBJ2-7
len: 14
abundance: NA

CDR3nt: TGCGCCAGCCCTCCCCTTTCGCTGACAGACCTAACATCCTACAATGAGCAGTTCTTC
CDR3aa: CASPPLSLTDLTSYNEQFF
d_gene: NA
v_gene: TRBV23-1
j_gene: TRBJ2-1
len: 19
abundance: NA

CDR3nt: TGTGCCAGCTCACCTACGGGACTAGCGGGAGAGCAGTACTTC
CDR3aa: CASSPTGLAGEQYF
d_gene: TRBD2
v_gene: TRBV18
j_gene: TRBJ2-7
len: 14
abundance: once

CDR3nt: TGTGCCAGCTCACCGCGGACAGCCATGAACACTGAAGCTTTCTTT
CDR3aa: CASSPRTAMNTEAFF
d_gene: NA
v_gene: TRBV18
j_gene: TRBJ1-1
len: 15
abundance: NA

CDR3nt: TGTGCCAGCAGCCCACGCCCAAGACTTGCTAACTATGGCTACACCTTC
CDR3aa: CASSPRPRLANYGYTF
d_gene: NA
v_gene: TRBV7-8
j_gene: TRBJ1-2
len: 16
abundance: few

CDR3nt: TGTGCCAGCCATGGACTAGCGGTAGACAATGAGCAGTTCTTC
CDR3aa: CASHGLAVDNEQFF
d_gene: TRBD2
v_gene: TRBV28
j_gene: TRBJ2-1
len: 14
abundance: NA

CDR3nt: TGTGCCAGCCGAGGGCCTCTAGCACAGAAGACAGATACGCAGTATTTT
CDR3aa: CASRGPLAQKTDTQYF
d_gene: NA
v_gene: TRBV6-6
j_gene: TRBJ2-3
len: 16
abundance: NA

CDR3nt: TGCAGCGTGGGACAGGGGGCGAACACTGAAGCTTTCTTT
CDR3aa: CSVGQGANTEAFF
d_gene: TRBD1
v_gene: TRBV29-1
j_gene: TRBJ1-1
len: 13
abundance: NA

CDR3nt: TGTGCCTGGAGTACAGGGGTAGTGTACGAGCAGTACTTC
CDR3aa: CAWSTGVVYEQYF
d_gene: TRBD1
v_gene: TRBV30
j_gene: TRBJ2-7
len: 13
abundance: NA

CDR3nt: TGTGCCAGCAGCTTAAGGTCCAGGGGGACAATTATCTATGGCTACACCTTC
CDR3aa: CASSLRSRGTIIYGYTF
d_gene: TRBD1
v_gene: TRBV7-8
j_gene: TRBJ1-2
len: 17
abundance: NA

CDR3nt: TGTGCCAGCAGTTCTCGGGAGGGCCTTTGGGCCTACGAGCAGTACTTC
CDR3aa: CASSSREGLWAYEQYF
d_gene: TRBD2
v_gene: TRBV27
j_gene: TRBJ2-7
len: 16
abundance: once

CDR3nt: TGTGCCAGCAGCGGAGGTACCGCCTACGAGCAGTACTTC
CDR3aa: CASSGGTAYEQYF
d_gene: NA
v_gene: TRBV7-9
j_gene: TRBJ2-7
len: 13
abundance: NA

CDR3nt: TGTGCCAGCAGTCCTGAGCTAGCGGGAGATACGCAGTATTTT
CDR3aa: CASSPELAGDTQYF
d_gene: TRBD2
v_gene: TRBV2
j_gene: TRBJ2-3
len: 14
abundance: NA

CDR3nt: TGTGCCAGCAGGTACAGGGGGGCCACAGATACGCAGTATTTT
CDR3aa: CASRYRGATDTQYF
d_gene: TRBD1
v_gene: TRBV27
j_gene: TRBJ2-3
len: 14
abundance: NA